The clone carrying this T cell receptor (beta chain) has a handful of counts. Its antigen is not known. V was clipped by 8 bases and J by 6 bases, with 11 bases between them. This CDR3 has 12 residues. The germline V gene has CDR1 LNHDA and CDR2 SQIVND (reference sequence). This sample is drawn from a study of shared clonotypes between healthy human individuals. Study-wide points: For naive CD4 cells, around 5% of clonotypes were shared across a few donors. Clonotypes shared by all four sorted-subset donors had higher generation probabilities than non-shared clonotypes.

TCRdb's table, derived via immunoSEQ multiplex PCR, lists solely in-frame clones and lacks some. The top ten hold 0.39% of the sample, which has about 2.3 million clones, more than 80% seen once. Sequenced: naive CD4+ T cells from PBMCs. As for subset: CD45RA+ positively selected. The clonotype was recovered from a man aged 18 to 29 in good health. Some clones in this sample may be carry-over from other donors' samples. The chain uses TRBV19 and TRBJ1-5; no clear D gene. CDR3 protein: CASRAGGQPQHF. As DNA, the CDR3 is TGTGCCAGTCGCGCGGGCGGTCAGCCCCAGCATTTT.